The clone carrying this T cell receptor (beta chain) was detected only a few times. Antigen specificity is unknown. This specimen comes from a study of response to subunit inactivated influenza vaccine. Study-wide points: Every seasonal influenza vaccination brings in few new T cells, the authors suggested.

The germline V gene encodes CDR1 MDHEN and CDR2 SYDVKM. Trimming stripped 5 bases from V and 4 bases from J, with 11 bases between. The CDR3 loop spans 13 amino acids. TCRdb reanalysed the RT-PCR reads using MiXCR and keeps one entry per CDR3 protein. The sample carries hundreds of thousands of distinct CDR3 sequences, under 20% recorded once. The specimen was PBMCs from blood, collected 4 to 6 days after vaccination. The V call is TRBV28, the J call TRBJ1-2, with unresolved D. The receptor's source is a man aged 45-65 years who received an inactivated influenza vaccine. The CDR3 DNA reads as TGTGCCAGCAGTCCTCGCCGGGGCTATGGCTACACCTTC. Translation gives CASSPRRGYGYTF.